This entry concerns a single T cell receptor beta chain. This entry is derived from a study of blood T cell repertoires in COVID-19. Turning to the study itself: Sources were T cells, B-cell-depleted T cells, or PBMCs; the material itself was cDNA or gDNA.

How the authors handled the data: Cell counts per sample came from amplifying reference gene primers. The table came from immunoSEQ multiplex PCR; TCRdb's copy has only in-frame clones and leaves some out. The DNA gave D and trimming, while V, J and clone size come from that table. Here the sample spans 200,000 to 250,000 clones, approximately 77% being singletons. This CDR3 has 17 residues. V was pared by 1 base and J by 0 bases, with 12 bases between. Germline V gene sequence: CDR1 LNHDA, CDR2 SQIVND (reference sequence). Sequenced: peripheral blood. The origin of this receptor is a woman over 75 with acute or convalescent COVID-19. The chain links TRBV19 to TRBJ2-2, with D hard to call. The CDR3 reads CASSIGAPTTNTGELFF. CDR3 bases: TGTGCCAGTAGTATAGGTGCCCCTACTACGAACACCGGGGAGCTGTTTTTT.